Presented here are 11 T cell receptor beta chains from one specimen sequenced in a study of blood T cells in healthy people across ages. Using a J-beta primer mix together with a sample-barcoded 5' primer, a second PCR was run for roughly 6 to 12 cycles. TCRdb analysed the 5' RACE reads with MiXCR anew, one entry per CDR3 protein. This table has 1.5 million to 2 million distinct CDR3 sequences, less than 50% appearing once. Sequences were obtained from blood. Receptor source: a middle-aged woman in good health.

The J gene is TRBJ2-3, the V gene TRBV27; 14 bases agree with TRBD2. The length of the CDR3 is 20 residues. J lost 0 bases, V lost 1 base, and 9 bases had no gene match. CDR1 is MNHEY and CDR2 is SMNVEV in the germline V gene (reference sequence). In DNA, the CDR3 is TGTGCCAGCAGTTTATTGGGACTAGCGGGGGCCCAGTCTAGCACAGATACGCAGTATTTT. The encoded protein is CASSLLGLAGAQSSTDTQYF.

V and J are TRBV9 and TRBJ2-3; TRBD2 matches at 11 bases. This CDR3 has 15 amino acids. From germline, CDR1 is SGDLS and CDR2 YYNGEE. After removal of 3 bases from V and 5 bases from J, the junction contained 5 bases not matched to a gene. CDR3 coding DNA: TGTGCCAGCAGCGCTAGCGGGGGGTTTGGAGATACGCAGTATTTT. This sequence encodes CASSASGGFGDTQYF.

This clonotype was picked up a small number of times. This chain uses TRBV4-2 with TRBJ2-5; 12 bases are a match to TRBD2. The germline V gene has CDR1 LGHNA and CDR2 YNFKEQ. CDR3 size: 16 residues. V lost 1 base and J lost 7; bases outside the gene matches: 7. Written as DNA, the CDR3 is TGTGCCAGCAGCCAAGGAAGGCTAGCGGGGGGGTCGACCCAGTACTTC. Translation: CASSQGRLAGGSTQYF.

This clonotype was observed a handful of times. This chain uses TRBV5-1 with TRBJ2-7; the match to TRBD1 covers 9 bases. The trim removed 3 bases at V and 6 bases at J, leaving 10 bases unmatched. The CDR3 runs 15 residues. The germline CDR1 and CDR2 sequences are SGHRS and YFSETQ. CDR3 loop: CASSYESGTGFEQYF. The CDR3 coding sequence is TGCGCCAGCAGCTACGAATCCGGGACAGGGTTCGAGCAGTACTTC.

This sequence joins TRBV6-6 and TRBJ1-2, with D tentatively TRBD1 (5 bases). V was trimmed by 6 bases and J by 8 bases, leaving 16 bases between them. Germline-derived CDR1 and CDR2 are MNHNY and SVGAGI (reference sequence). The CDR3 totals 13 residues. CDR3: CASSVIGAAGYTF. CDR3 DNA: TGTGCCAGCAGCGTGATAGGGGCGGCCGGCTACACCTTC.

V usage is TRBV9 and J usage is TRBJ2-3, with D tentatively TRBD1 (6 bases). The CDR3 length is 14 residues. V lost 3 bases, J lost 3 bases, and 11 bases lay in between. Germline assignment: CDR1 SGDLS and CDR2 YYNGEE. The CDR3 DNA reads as TGTGCCAGCAGCGGGGCACAGGGTACAGATACGCAGTATTTT. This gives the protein CASSGAQGTDTQYF.

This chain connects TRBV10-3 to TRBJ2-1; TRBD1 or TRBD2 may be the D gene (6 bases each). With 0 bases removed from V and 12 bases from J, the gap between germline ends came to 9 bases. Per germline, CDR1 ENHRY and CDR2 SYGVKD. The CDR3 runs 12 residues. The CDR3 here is CAISESGGRQFF. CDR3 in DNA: TGTGCCATCAGTGAGTCCGGGGGCCGGCAGTTCTTC.

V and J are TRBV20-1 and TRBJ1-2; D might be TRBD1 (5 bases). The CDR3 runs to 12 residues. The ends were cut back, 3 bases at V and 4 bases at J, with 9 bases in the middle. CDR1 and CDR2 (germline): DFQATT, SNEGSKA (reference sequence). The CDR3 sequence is CSARKDSYGYTF. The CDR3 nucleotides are TGCAGTGCTAGGAAAGACAGCTATGGCTACACCTTC.

CDR3 residues: CASSFVGGWGETQYF. CDR3 sequence (DNA): TGTGCCAGCAGCTTCGTTGGGGGGTGGGGAGAGACCCAGTACTTC. This chain joins TRBV7-2 and TRBJ2-5; TRBD2 might be the D (6 bases). In germline, CDR1 is SGHTA, CDR2 FQGNSA. This CDR3 is 15 amino acids long. Deletions cut 3 bases from V and 4 bases from J, with 15 bases between.

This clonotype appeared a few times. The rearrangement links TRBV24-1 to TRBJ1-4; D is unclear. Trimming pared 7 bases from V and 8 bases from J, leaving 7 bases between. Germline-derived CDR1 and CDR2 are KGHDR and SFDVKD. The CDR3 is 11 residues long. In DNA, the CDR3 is TGTGCCACCAGCGAGGGAGAAAAACTGTTTTTT. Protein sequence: CATSEGEKLFF.

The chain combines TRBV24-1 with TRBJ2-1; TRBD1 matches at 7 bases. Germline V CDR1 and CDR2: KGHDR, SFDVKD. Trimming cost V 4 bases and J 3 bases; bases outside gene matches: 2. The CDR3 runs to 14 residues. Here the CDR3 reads CATSDWDSYNEQFF. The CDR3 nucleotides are TGTGCCACCAGTGACTGGGACAGCTACAATGAGCAGTTCTTC.